This T cell receptor (beta chain) was documented in a study of breast tumors, draining lymph nodes, adjacent tissues. Study-level results: Tumor and nontumor repertoires were significantly more similar in luminal-like than in basal-like breast cancer. Compared with lymph nodes, tumors were less diverse; compared with nontumor tissue, more.

Samples came from axillary lymph nodes draining the breast cancer. The germline CDR1 and CDR2 sequences are SGHTS and YDEGEE. The CDR3 has 16 residues. The V gene lost 1 base and the J gene lost 0 bases, with 11 bases spanning the gap. The table lists this clonotype with many counts. Its matching antigen is unknown. TCRdb used MiXCR to reprocess the multiplex PCR reads, holding one entry per CDR3 protein. The sample includes some 110,000 distinct CDR3 sequences, more than 30% seen only once; the top ten take about 6%. Sequencing was done on a sample of axillary lymph node tissue. This chain links TRBV5-8 with TRBJ1-5, with no clear D. This TCR came from a female donor with breast cancer. Some clones in this sample may be carry-over from other donors' samples. CDR3 sequence: CASSLSTHSSNQPQHF. The DNA of the CDR3 is TGTGCCAGCAGCTTGTCTACCCACAGTAGCAATCAGCCCCAGCATTTT.